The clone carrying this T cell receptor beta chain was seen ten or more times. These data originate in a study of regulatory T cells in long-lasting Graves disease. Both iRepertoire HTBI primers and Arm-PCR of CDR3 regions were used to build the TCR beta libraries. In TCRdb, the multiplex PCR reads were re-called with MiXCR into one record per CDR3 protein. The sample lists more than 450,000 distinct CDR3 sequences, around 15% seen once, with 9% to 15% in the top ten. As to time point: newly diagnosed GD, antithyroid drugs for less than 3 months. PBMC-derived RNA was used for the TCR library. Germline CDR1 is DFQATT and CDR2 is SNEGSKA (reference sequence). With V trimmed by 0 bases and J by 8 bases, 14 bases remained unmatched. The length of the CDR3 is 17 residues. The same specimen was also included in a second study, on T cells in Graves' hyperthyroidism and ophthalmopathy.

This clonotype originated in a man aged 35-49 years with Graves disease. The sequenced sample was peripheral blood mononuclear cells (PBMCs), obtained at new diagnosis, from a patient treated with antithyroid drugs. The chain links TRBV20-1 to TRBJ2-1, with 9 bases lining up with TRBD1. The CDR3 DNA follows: TGCAGTGCTAGAGATTCCCGGTCGGACAGGGGTCTCTATGAGCAGTTCTTC. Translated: CSARDSRSDRGLYEQFF.